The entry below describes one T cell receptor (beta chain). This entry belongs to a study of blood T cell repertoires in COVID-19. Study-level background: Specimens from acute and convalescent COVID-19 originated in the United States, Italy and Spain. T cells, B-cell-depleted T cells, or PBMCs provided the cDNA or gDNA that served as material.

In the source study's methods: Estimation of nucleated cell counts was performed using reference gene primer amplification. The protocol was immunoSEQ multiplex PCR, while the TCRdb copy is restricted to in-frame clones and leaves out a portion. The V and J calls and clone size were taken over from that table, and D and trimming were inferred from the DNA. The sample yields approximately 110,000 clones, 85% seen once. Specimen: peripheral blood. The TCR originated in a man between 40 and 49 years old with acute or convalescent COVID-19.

DNA of the CDR3: TGTGCCAGCAGCTTAGTTGGGGGGAGCAAGACTAATGAAAAACTGTTTTTT. Its protein product is CASSLVGGSKTNEKLFF. This chain joins TRBV11-2 and TRBJ1-4; weak D call: TRBD1 (5 bases). This CDR3 contains 17 residues. With 1 base removed from V and 2 bases from J, the gap between germline ends came to 14 bases. CDR1 is SGHAT and CDR2 is FQNNGV in the germline V gene.